A selection of T cell receptor beta chains follows, all from one sample in a study of shared clonotypes between healthy human individuals. The protocol was immunoSEQ multiplex PCR, while the TCRdb copy is restricted to in-frame clones and leaves out a portion. The sample yields around 2.5 million clones, approximately 93% seen once. The sample taken for sequencing was naive CD4+ T cells from PBMCs. These receptors came from a man aged 18-30 years in good health. Some clones in this sample may be carry-over from other donors' samples. The CDR3 runs from the conserved cysteine through the conserved F or W. Each record gives: J gene, clone size, D gene, V gene, CDR3 protein, CDR3 DNA. The D gene is left open where the match is weak. Rows give clone size only sometimes, using once, few, many, or a class for an expanded clone.

TRBJ2-7	once	NA	TRBV5-1	CASSLGPMRTGSYEQYF	TGCGCCAGCAGCTTGGGCCCAATGCGTACAGGCTCCTACGAGCAGTACTTC
TRBJ2-3	NA	NA	TRBV4-1	CASSQDVRGRKYF	TGCGCCAGCAGCCAAGATGTCCGGGGGCGCAAGTATTTT
TRBJ2-2	NA	TRBD2	TRBV7-9	CASSPSGNTGELFF	TGTGCCAGCAGCCCTAGCGGGAACACCGGGGAGCTGTTTTTT
TRBJ2-5	once	NA	TRBV29-1	CSVEGQGGTQYF	TGCAGCGTTGAGGGGCAGGGGGGGACCCAGTACTTC
TRBJ2-5	NA	TRBD2	TRBV9	CASSVEGTGGETQYF	TGTGCCAGCAGCGTAGAGGGGACGGGAGGGGAGACCCAGTACTTC
TRBJ2-7	NA	TRBD1	TRBV2	CASRVPHRGNEQYF	TGTGCCAGCAGAGTTCCCCACAGGGGCAACGAGCAGTACTTC
TRBJ2-6	NA	NA	TRBV27	CASSSRLRRSGANVLTF	TGTGCCAGCAGCTCCCGACTCCGGAGGTCTGGGGCCAACGTCCTGACTTTC
TRBJ2-1	NA	NA	TRBV19	CASSGVPLSYNEQFF	TGTGCCAGTAGTGGGGTCCCCCTCTCCTACAATGAGCAGTTCTTC
TRBJ2-1	NA	TRBD2	TRBV25-1	CASSDTGGRALNEQFF	TGTGCCAGCAGTGATACGGGCGGGAGGGCCCTCAATGAGCAGTTCTTC
TRBJ2-7	NA	TRBD2	TRBV7-2	CASSQSSGRGEQYF	TGTGCCAGCAGCCAGTCCAGCGGGAGAGGCGAGCAGTACTTC
TRBJ2-7	NA	TRBD1	TRBV11-2	CASSPTTGPYEQYF	TGTGCCAGCAGCCCCACGACAGGGCCCTACGAGCAGTACTTC
TRBJ2-2	once	NA	TRBV5-1	CASSFDGGETGGELFF	TGCGCCAGCAGCTTCGATGGTGGGGAAACGGGCGGGGAGCTGTTTTTT
TRBJ2-2	NA	NA	TRBV2	CASSEIWGRVGYTGELFF	TGTGCCAGCAGTGAAATTTGGGGTAGGGTAGGATACACCGGGGAGCTGTTTTTT
TRBJ1-2	NA	TRBD1	TRBV28	CASSLSTGGDGYTF	TGTGCCAGCAGTTTAAGTACAGGGGGCGATGGCTACACCTTC
TRBJ2-1	NA	NA	TRBV6-4	CASSDSSLGRANEQFF	TGTGCCAGCAGTGACTCGAGTCTGGGCCGGGCCAATGAGCAGTTCTTC
TRBJ1-2	NA	NA	TRBV6-5	CASRRDSNYGYTF	TGTGCCAGCAGGAGAGACAGTAACTATGGCTACACCTTC
TRBJ2-3	NA	TRBD2	TRBV29-1	CSVDLSGSISTDTQYF	TGCAGCGTTGACCTTAGCGGGAGTATTAGCACAGATACGCAGTATTTT